This entry lists 2 T cell receptor beta chains sequenced from one sample in a study of T cell responses to AZD1222 COVID-19 vaccine. Sequencing used immunoSEQ multiplex PCR; TCRdb keeps in-frame clones, though not all of them. The sample lists 100,000 to 120,000 clones, roughly nine tenths occurring once. The specimen was peripheral blood, collected on day 0 of AZD1222 vaccination. The receptors shown here come from an adult in good health.

The chain couples TRBV28 to TRBJ1-1; no definite D call. Deletions cut 3 bases from V and 6 bases from J, with 11 bases between. This CDR3 is built from 13 residues. Germline values: CDR1 MDHEN, CDR2 SYDVKM. The CDR3, as DNA: TGTGCCAGCAGTTTTAGTAGGGTGGCTGAAGCTTTCTTT. Residues: CASSFSRVAEAFF.

The rearrangement joins TRBV5-1 to TRBJ1-1; maybe TRBD1 (5 bases). CDR1 is SGHRS, CDR2 YFSETQ, per germline. CDR3 length equals 14 residues. Trimming stripped 7 bases from V and 2 bases from J, with 15 bases between. CDR3 loop: CASGWRDGNTEAFF. CDR3 nucleotides: TGCGCCAGCGGGTGGCGGGACGGCAACACTGAAGCTTTCTTT. Supplemented by reference TRBV5-1 and TRBJ1-1, the full variable domain reads KAGVTQTPRYLIKTRGQQVTLSCSPISGHRSVSWYQQTPGQGLQFLFEYFSETQRNKGNFPGRFSGRQFSNSRSEMNVSTLELGDSALYLCASGWRDGNTEAFFGQGTRLTVV.